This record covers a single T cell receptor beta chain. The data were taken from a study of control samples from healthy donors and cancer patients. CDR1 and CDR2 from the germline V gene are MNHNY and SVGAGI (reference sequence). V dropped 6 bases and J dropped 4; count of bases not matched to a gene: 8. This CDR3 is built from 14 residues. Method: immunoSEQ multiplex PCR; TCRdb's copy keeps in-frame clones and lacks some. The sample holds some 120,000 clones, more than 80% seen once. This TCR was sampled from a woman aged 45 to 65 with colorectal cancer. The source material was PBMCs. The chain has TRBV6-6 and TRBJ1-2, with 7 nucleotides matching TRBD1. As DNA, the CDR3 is TGTGCCAGCAGCCCCCCGGGACAGACCTATGGCTACACCTTC. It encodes CASSPPGQTYGYTF.